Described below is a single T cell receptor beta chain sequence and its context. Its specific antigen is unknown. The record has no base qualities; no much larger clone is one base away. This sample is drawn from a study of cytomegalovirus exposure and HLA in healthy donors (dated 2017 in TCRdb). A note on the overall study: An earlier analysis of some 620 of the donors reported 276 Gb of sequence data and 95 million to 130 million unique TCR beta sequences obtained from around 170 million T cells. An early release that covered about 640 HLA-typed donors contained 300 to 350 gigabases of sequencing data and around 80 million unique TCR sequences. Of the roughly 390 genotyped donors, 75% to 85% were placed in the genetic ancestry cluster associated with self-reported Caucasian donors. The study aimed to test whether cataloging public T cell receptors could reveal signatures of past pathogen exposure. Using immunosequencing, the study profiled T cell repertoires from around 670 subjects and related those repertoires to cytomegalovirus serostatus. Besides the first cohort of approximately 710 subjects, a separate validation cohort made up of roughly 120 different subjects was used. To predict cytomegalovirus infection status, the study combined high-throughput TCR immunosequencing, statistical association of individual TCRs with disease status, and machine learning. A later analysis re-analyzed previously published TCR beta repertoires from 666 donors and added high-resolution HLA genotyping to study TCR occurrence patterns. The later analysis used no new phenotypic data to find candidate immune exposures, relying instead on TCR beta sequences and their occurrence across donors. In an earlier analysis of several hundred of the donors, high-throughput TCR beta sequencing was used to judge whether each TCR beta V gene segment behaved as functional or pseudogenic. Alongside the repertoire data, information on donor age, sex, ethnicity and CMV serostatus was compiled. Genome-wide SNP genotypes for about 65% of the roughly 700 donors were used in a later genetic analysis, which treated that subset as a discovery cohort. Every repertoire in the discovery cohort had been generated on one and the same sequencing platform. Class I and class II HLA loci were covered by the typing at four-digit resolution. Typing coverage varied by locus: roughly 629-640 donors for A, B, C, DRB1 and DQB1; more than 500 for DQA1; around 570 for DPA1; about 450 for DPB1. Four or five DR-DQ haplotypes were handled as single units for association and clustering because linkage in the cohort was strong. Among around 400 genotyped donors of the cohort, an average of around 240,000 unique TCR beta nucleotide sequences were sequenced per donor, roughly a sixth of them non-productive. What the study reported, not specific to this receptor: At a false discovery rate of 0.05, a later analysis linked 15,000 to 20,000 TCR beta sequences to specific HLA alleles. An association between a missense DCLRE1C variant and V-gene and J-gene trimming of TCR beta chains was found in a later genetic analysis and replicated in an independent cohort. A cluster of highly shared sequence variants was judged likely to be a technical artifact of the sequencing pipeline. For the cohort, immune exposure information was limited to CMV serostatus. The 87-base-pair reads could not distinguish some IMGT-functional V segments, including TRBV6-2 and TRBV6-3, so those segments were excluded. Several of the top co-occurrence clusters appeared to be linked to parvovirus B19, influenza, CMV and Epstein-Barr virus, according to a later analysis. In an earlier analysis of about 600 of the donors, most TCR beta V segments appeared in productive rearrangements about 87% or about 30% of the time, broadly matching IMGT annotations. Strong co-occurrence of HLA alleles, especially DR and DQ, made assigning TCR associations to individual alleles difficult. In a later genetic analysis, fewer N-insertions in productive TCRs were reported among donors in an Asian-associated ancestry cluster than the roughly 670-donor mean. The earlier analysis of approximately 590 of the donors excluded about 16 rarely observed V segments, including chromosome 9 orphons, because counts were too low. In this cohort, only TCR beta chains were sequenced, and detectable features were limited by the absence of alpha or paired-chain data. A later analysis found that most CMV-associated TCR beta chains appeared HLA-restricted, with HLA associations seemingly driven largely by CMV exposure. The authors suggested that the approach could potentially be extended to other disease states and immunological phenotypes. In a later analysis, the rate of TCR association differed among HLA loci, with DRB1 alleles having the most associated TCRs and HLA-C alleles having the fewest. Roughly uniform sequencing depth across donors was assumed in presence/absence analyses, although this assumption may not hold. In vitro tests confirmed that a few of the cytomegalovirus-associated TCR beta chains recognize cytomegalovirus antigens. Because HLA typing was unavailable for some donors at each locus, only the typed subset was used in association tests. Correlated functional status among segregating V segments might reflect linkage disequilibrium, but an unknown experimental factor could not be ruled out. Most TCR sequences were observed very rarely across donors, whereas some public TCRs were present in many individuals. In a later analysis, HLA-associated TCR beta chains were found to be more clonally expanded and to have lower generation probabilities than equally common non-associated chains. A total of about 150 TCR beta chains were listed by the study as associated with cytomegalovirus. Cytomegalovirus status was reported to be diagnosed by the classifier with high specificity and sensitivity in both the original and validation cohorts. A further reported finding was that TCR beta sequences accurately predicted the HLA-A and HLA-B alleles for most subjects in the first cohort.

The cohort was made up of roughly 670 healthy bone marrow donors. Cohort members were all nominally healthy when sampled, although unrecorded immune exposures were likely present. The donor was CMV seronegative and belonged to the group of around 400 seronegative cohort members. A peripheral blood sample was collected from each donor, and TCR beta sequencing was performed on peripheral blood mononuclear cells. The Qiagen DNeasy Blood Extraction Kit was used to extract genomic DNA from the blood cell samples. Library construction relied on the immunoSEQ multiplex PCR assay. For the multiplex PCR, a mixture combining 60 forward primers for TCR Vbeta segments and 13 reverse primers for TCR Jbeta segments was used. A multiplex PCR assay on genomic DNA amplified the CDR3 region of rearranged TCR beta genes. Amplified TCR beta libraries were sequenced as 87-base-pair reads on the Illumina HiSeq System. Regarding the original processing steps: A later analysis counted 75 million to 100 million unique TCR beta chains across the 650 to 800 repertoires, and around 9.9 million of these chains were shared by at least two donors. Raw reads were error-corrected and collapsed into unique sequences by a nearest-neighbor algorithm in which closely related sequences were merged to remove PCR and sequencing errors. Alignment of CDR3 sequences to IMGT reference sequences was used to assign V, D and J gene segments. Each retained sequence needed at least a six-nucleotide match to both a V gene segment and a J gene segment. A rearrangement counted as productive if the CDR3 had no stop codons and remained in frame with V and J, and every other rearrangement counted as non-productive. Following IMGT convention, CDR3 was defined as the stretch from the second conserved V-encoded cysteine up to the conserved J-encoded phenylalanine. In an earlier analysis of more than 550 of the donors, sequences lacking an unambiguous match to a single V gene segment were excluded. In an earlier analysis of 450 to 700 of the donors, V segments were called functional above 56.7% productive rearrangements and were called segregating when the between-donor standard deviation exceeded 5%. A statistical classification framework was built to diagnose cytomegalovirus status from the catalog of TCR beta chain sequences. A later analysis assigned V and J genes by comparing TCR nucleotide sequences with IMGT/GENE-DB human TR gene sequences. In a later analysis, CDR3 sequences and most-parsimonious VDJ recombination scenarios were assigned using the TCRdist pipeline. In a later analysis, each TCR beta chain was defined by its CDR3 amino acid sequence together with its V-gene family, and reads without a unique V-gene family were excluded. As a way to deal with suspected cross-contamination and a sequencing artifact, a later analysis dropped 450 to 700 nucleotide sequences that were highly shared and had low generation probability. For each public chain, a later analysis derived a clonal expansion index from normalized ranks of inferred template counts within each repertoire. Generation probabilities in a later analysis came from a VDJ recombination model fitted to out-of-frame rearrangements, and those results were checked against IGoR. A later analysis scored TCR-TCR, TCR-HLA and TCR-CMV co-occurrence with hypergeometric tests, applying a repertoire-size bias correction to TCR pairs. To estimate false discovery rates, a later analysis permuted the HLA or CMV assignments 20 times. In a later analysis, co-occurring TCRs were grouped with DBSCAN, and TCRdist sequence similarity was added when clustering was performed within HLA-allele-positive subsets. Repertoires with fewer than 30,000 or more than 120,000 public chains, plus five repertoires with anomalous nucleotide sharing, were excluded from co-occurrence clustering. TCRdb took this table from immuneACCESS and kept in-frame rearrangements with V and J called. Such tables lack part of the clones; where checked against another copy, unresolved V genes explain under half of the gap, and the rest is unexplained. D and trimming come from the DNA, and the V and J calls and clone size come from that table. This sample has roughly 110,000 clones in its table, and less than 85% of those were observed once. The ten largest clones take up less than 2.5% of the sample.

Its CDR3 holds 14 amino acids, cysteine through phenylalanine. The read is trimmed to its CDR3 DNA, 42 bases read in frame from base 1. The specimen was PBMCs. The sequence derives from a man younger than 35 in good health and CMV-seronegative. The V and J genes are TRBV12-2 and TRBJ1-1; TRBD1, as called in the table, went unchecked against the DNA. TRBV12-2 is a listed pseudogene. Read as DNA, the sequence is TGTGCAAGTCGCTTTAATGCAGGGGGCACTGAAGCTTTCTTT. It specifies CASRFNAGGTEAFF.